Listed below are T cell receptor beta chains from one sample, sequenced in a study of blood T cell repertoires in COVID-19. The protocol was immunoSEQ multiplex PCR, while the TCRdb copy is restricted to in-frame clones and leaves out a portion. The profile covers roughly 29,000 clones, with 89% appearing a single time and 3.5% taken by the ten largest. Source material: peripheral blood. These receptors came from a human donor in a cohort sampled during active COVID-19. Each CDR3 is given with its conserved first and last residue. The order of the fields is D gene, V gene, clone size, J gene, CDR3 length, CDR3 DNA, CDR3 protein. The D gene is left open where the match is weak. Size is omitted from some rows. Given values are once, few, many or a class for expanded clones.

TRBD1	TRBV5-1	.	TRBJ2-3	14	TGCGCCAGCAGCCTTGGACAGGACACAGATACGCAGTATTTT	CASSLGQDTDTQYF
.	TRBV27	.	TRBJ2-5	13	TGTGCCAGCAGTTTATACCAGAAAGAGACCCAGTACTTC	CASSLYQKETQYF
.	TRBV9	.	TRBJ1-5	15	TGTGCCAGCAGCGTAGGAGGACAAGAGAATCAGCCCCAGCATTTT	CASSVGGQENQPQHF
TRBD2	TRBV18	.	TRBJ2-7	16	TGTGCCAGCTCCCCATATACCGGGGGGATTCAGAACGAGCAGTACTTC	CASSPYTGGIQNEQYF
TRBD1	TRBV4-1	.	TRBJ2-7	16	TGCGCCAGCAGCCACCCGAAGGGGACAGGGGGGTACGAGCAGTACTTC	CASSHPKGTGGYEQYF
TRBD2	TRBV2	once	TRBJ2-1	15	TGTGCCAGTTCGGTCGCGACTAGCGGTAACAATGAGCAGTTCTTC	CASSVATSGNNEQFF
TRBD2	TRBV7-2	.	TRBJ2-3	15	TGTGCCAGCAGCCCGACCGGGGGGGCCCCAGATACGCAGTATTTT	CASSPTGGAPDTQYF
TRBD1	TRBV3-1/TRBV3-2	.	TRBJ1-1	16	TGTGCCAGCAGCCCCCTCTCTGACAGGGGGAACACTGAAGCTTTCTTT	CASSPLSDRGNTEAFF
TRBD2	TRBV7-6	.	TRBJ2-7	14	TGTGCCAGCACCGTACTAGCGGGGGATCTTCGGCAGTACTTC	CASTVLAGDLRQYF
.	TRBV7-2	.	TRBJ2-2	12	TGTGCCAGCAGCTTAGGAGTAGGGGAGCTGTTTTTT	CASSLGVGELFF
TRBD1	TRBV4-1	.	TRBJ1-6	17	TGCGCCAGCAGCCATGAGGGACAGGTTGCCTATAATTCACCCCTCCACTTT	CASSHEGQVAYNSPLHF
TRBD1	TRBV10-1	.	TRBJ1-3	17	TGCGCCACCCCCGCGAGCCGGACAGGGGGCTCTGGAAACACCATATATTTT	CATPASRTGGSGNTIYF
.	TRBV7-7	.	TRBJ2-2	15	TGTGCTAGCAGCTCAACCTATCAGGGTACCGGGGAGCTGTTTTTT	CASSSTYQGTGELFF
.	TRBV28	.	TRBJ2-1	17	TGTGCCAGCAGTTTTCCCCCAACAGGGACCACCTACAATGAGCAGTTCTTC	CASSFPPTGTTYNEQFF
TRBD2	TRBV7-3	.	TRBJ2-3	14	TGTGCCAGCAGCTTTAGCGGGGGCACAGATACGCAGTATTTT	CASSFSGGTDTQYF
TRBD1	TRBV4-2	.	TRBJ2-2	15	TGTGCCAGCAGCCCCCGACAGGGGAACACCGGGGAGCTGTTTTTT	CASSPRQGNTGELFF
.	TRBV5-5	.	TRBJ2-2	15	TGTGCCAGCAGCTTGAGGCCCGAGGCCACCGGGGAGCTGTTTTTT	CASSLRPEATGELFF
.	TRBV6-2/TRBV6-3	.	TRBJ1-3	16	TGTGCCAGCAGCCCTCTACCCCGGTACTCTGGAAACACCATATATTTT	CASSPLPRYSGNTIYF
TRBD1	TRBV19	few	TRBJ2-2	16	TGTGCCAGTACTCAAGGGGGGACAGGGCCAACCGGGGAGCTGTTTTTT	CASTQGGTGPTGELFF